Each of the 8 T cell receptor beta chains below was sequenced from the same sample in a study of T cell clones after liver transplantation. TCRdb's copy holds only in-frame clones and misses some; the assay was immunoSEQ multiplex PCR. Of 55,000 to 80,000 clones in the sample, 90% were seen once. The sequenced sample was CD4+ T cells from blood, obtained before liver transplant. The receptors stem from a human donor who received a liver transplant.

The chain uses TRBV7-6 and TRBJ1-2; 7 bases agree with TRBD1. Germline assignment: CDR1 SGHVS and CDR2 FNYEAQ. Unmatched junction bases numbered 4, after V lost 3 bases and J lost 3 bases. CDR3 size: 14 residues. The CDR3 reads CASSLYRGHYGYTF. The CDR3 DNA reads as TGTGCCAGCAGCTTGTACAGGGGCCACTATGGCTACACCTTC.

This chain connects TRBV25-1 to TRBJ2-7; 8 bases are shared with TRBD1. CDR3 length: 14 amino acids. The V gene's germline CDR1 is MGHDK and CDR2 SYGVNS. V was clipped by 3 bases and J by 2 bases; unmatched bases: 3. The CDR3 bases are TGTGCCAGCAGTGACCCGGGACAGGCCTACGAGCAGTACTTC. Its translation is CASSDPGQAYEQYF.

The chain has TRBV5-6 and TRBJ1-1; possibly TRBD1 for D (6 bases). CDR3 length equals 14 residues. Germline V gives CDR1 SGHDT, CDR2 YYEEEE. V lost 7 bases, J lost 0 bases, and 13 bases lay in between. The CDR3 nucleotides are TGTGCCAGCCTGGGGGCCCACATGAACACTGAAGCTTTCTTT. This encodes CASLGAHMNTEAFF.

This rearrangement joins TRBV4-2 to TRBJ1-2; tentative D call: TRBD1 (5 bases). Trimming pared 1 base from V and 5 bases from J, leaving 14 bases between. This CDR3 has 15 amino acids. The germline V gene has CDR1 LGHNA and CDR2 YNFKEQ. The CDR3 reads CASSQAPGGEYGYTF. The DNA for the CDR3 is TGTGCCAGCAGCCAAGCACCCGGAGGGGAATATGGCTACACCTTC.

CDR3 residues: CSVDRAQETQYF. The CDR3 DNA follows: TGCAGCGTAGACAGGGCACAAGAGACCCAGTACTTC. The chain combines TRBV29-1 with TRBJ2-5; the match to TRBD1 covers 7 bases. J gave up 2 bases and V 6 bases, and 3 bases lay outside the gene matches. The CDR3 spans 12 residues. Germline V gives CDR1 SQVTM, CDR2 ANQGSEA.

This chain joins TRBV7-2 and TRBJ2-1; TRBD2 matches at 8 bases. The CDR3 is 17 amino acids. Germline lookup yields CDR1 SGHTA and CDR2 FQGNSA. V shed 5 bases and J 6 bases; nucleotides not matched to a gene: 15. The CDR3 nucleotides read TGTGCCAGCAGCATTGGAGGGGGTAGCGGGAATTTCAATGAGCAGTTCTTC. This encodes CASSIGGGSGNFNEQFF.

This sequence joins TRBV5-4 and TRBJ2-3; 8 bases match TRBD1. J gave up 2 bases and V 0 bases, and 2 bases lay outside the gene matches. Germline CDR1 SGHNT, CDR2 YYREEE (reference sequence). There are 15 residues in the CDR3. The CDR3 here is CASSLDRGNTDTQYF. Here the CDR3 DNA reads TGTGCCAGCAGCTTGGACAGGGGGAACACAGATACGCAGTATTTT.

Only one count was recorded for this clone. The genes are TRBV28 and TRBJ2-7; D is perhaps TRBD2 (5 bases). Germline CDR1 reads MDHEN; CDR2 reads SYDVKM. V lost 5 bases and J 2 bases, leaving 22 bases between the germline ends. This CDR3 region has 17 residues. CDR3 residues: CASSPTTRVWGAYEQYF. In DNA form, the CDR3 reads TGTGCCAGCAGTCCGACGACCCGGGTGTGGGGAGCCTACGAGCAGTACTTC.